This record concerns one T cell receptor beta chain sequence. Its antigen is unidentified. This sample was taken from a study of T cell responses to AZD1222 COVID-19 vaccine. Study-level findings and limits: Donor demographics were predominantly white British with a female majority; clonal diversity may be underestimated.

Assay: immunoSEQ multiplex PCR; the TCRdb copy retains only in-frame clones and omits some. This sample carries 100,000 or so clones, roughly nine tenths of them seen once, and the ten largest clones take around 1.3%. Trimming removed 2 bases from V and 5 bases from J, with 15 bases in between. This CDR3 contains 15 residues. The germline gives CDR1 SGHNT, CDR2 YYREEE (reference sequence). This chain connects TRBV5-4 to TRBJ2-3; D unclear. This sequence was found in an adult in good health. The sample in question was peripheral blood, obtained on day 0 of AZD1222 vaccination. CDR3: CASSLSGPLGDTQYF. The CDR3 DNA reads TGTGCCAGCAGCTTAAGTGGACCGTTGGGAGATACGCAGTATTTT.